These T cell receptor beta chains were read from a single sample in a study of T cell responses to AZD1222 COVID-19 vaccine. Generated by immunoSEQ multiplex PCR, the TCRdb table keeps only in-frame clones and is missing some. The sample yields about 210,000 clones, roughly 92% seen once. The sample consisted of peripheral blood, taken on day 0 of AZD1222 vaccination. The receptors come from an adult in good health. Each CDR3 is given with its conserved first and last residue. A D gene is named only where the DNA matches it firmly. Clone sizes are given selectively: once, few, many, or a class where the clone is expanded.

NA,NA,TRBV14,TRBJ2-3,CASSQGGVLTDTQYF,TGTGCCAGCAGCCAAGGGGGGGTCCTCACAGATACGCAGTATTTT
TRBD1,once,TRBV6-5,TRBJ1-5,CASSDTGVQPQHF,TGTGCCAGCAGCGATACAGGGGTACAGCCCCAGCATTTT
NA,NA,TRBV18,TRBJ2-1,CASSPRTSYNEQFF,TGTGCCAGCTCACCACGAACAAGTTACAATGAGCAGTTCTTC
NA,NA,TRBV6-1,TRBJ1-6,CASSEFEVRGSSPLHF,TGTGCCAGCAGTGAATTTGAAGTTAGGGGGAGTTCACCCCTCCACTTT
NA,many,TRBV6-5,TRBJ2-7,CASRDPWNEQYF,TGTGCCAGCAGGGACCCCTGGAACGAGCAGTACTTC
TRBD1,NA,TRBV29-1,TRBJ1-4,CSVNRGLGTNEKLFF,TGCAGCGTTAACAGGGGGCTGGGAACTAATGAAAAACTGTTTTTT
TRBD1,NA,TRBV5-6,TRBJ1-5,CASSFGQGGQPQHF,TGTGCCAGCAGCTTCGGACAGGGAGGTCAGCCCCAGCATTTT
NA,NA,TRBV5-6,TRBJ1-5,CASSPGAGTPQHF,TGTGCCAGCAGCCCTGGGGCCGGGACGCCCCAGCATTTT
NA,NA,TRBV3-1/TRBV3-2,TRBJ1-2,CASSQDLASQGGYTF,TGTGCCAGCAGCCAAGATCTTGCCTCCCAGGGTGGCTACACCTTC
NA,NA,TRBV5-5,TRBJ1-1,CASSVLWNTEAFF,TGTGCCAGCAGCGTTTTATGGAACACTGAAGCTTTCTTT
NA,NA,TRBV6-6,TRBJ1-1,CASKSRLVTEAFF,TGTGCCAGCAAAAGTCGACTGGTCACTGAAGCTTTCTTT
NA,NA,TRBV28,TRBJ1-6,CASSLMGSYNSPLHF,TGTGCCAGCAGTTTAATGGGTTCCTATAATTCACCCCTCCACTTT
NA,NA,TRBV6-5,TRBJ1-4,CASSPILGRNEKLFF,TGTGCCAGCAGTCCGATATTGGGGCGAAATGAAAAACTGTTTTTT
NA,NA,TRBV19,TRBJ1-5,CASSAGTRGNQPQHF,TGTGCCAGTAGTGCCGGGACCCGAGGCAATCAGCCCCAGCATTTT
NA,NA,TRBV6-1,TRBJ1-4,CASSERPPSEKLFF,TGTGCCAGCAGTGAAAGGCCCCCCTCCGAAAAACTGTTTTTT
NA,once,TRBV18,TRBJ2-2,CASSPVAQGFAGELFF,TGTGCCAGCTCACCAGTAGCGCAGGGGTTCGCCGGGGAGCTGTTTTTT
NA,NA,TRBV18,TRBJ1-2,CASSPGGGFYGYTF,TGTGCCAGCTCACCAGGGGGGGGCTTCTATGGCTACACCTTC
NA,once,TRBV27,TRBJ1-2,CASSPWDQSRRYGYTF,TGTGCCAGCAGTCCCTGGGACCAGTCTCGGCGCTATGGCTACACCTTC
NA,NA,TRBV6-5,TRBJ2-3,CATRATDTQYF,TGTGCCACAAGAGCCACAGATACGCAGTATTTT
NA,NA,TRBV5-1,TRBJ2-7,CASSLARGPTYEQYF,TGCGCCAGCAGCTTGGCCAGGGGACCTACCTACGAGCAGTACTTC
NA,NA,TRBV5-4,TRBJ2-1,CASSLGGSSYNEQFF,TGTGCCAGCAGCTTAGGGGGTAGCTCCTACAATGAGCAGTTCTTC
TRBD1,NA,TRBV7-9,TRBJ1-3,CASSFTGGGNTIYF,TGTGCCAGCAGCTTTACAGGGGGCGGAAACACCATATATTTT
NA,NA,TRBV4-1,TRBJ1-5,CASSHPPQGELQPQHF,TGCGCCAGCAGCCACCCCCCGCAGGGCGAGTTGCAGCCCCAGCATTTT
NA,once,TRBV11-2,TRBJ1-1,CASSTTGHTEAFF,TGTGCCAGCAGCACCACAGGTCACACTGAAGCTTTCTTT
NA,NA,TRBV27,TRBJ1-2,CASSHGGGGYTF,TGTGCCAGCAGTCACGGGGGGGGTGGCTACACCTTC
TRBD1,NA,TRBV6-5,TRBJ1-1,CASSYLTIQGVAEAFF,TGTGCCAGCAGTTACCTGACGATCCAGGGGGTGGCTGAAGCTTTCTTT
NA,NA,TRBV10-3,TRBJ1-6,CAFSGTPNSPLHF,TGTGCCTTCTCCGGGACACCGAATTCACCCCTCCACTTT
NA,few,TRBV15,TRBJ1-6,CATSSNGQENSPLHF,TGTGCCACCAGCAGCAATGGACAAGAGAATTCACCCCTCCACTTT
TRBD1,NA,TRBV4-1,TRBJ2-1,CASSQPLGQAGNNEQFF,TGCGCCAGCAGCCAACCTCTTGGACAGGCTGGGAACAATGAGCAGTTCTTC
TRBD1,NA,TRBV6-5,TRBJ1-2,CASSLGQRGGGYTF,TGTGCCAGCAGCTTGGGACAGCGAGGGGGTGGCTACACCTTC
NA,NA,TRBV20-1,TRBJ2-7,CSASPQYPGASRFGEQYF,TGCAGTGCTAGTCCCCAGTATCCGGGGGCCTCGAGATTTGGGGAGCAGTACTTC
NA,NA,TRBV5-6,TRBJ1-5,CASSLEGLGNQPQHF,TGTGCCAGCAGCTTAGAGGGGCTTGGTAATCAGCCCCAGCATTTT
NA,once,TRBV30,TRBJ1-5,CAWSGDNLNQPQHF,TGTGCCTGGAGTGGAGACAACCTCAATCAGCCCCAGCATTTT
NA,NA,TRBV21-1,TRBJ1-5,CASSTEGASQPQHF,TGTGCCAGCAGCACGGAGGGGGCTAGTCAGCCCCAGCATTTT
NA,NA,TRBV6-2/TRBV6-3,TRBJ2-1,CASSYSGTYNEQFF,TGTGCCAGCAGTTACTCCGGGACTTACAATGAGCAGTTCTTC
NA,NA,TRBV3-1/TRBV3-2,TRBJ2-2,CASSLLASTGELFF,TGTGCCAGCAGCTTACTAGCTTCCACCGGGGAGCTGTTTTTT
NA,NA,TRBV7-3,TRBJ2-5,CADGEGDSETQYF,TGTGCCGACGGGGAGGGGGACTCGGAGACCCAGTACTTC
NA,once,TRBV6-5,TRBJ2-7,CASRGRSRYEQYF,TGTGCCAGCAGGGGGCGTAGTCGCTACGAGCAGTACTTC
TRBD1,NA,TRBV5-1,TRBJ2-7,CASSRNRDSSYEQYF,TGCGCCAGCAGCAGAAACCGGGACAGCTCCTACGAGCAGTACTTC
TRBD1,NA,TRBV20-1,TRBJ2-5,CSASPGTAPQRTQYF,TGCAGTGCTAGTCCTGGGACAGCCCCCCAAAGAACCCAGTACTTC
NA,NA,TRBV12-3/TRBV12-4,TRBJ1-2,CASSFGVSYGYTF,TGTGCCAGCAGTTTCGGAGTTTCCTATGGCTACACCTTC
NA,NA,TRBV5-1,TRBJ2-3,CASSFWGASADTQYF,TGCGCCAGCAGCTTTTGGGGGGCAAGCGCAGATACGCAGTATTTT
NA,NA,TRBV3-1/TRBV3-2,TRBJ1-4,CASSQDMGGEKLFF,TGTGCCAGCAGCCAAGATATGGGGGGAGAAAAACTGTTTTTT
TRBD2,once,TRBV2,TRBJ2-3,CASRRWMASGGAGGTDTQYF,TGTGCCAGCAGACGATGGATGGCTAGCGGGGGGGCAGGCGGCACAGATACGCAGTATTTT
NA,once,TRBV18,TRBJ1-1,CASSPQQENTEAFF,TGTGCCAGCTCACCACAACAGGAGAACACTGAAGCTTTCTTT
NA,NA,TRBV7-6,TRBJ2-1,CASSLPGGPWNEQFF,TGTGCCAGCAGCTTACCGGGGGGCCCATGGAATGAGCAGTTCTTC
NA,NA,TRBV5-1,TRBJ2-7,CASSYDVYEQYF,TGCGCCAGCAGCTACGACGTTTACGAGCAGTACTTC
NA,NA,TRBV6-5,TRBJ1-5,CASSLLVNQPQHF,TGTGCCAGCAGTTTATTGGTAAATCAGCCCCAGCATTTT
NA,NA,TRBV5-1,TRBJ2-5,CASSLGAGQETQYF,TGCGCCAGCAGCTTGGGTGCGGGACAAGAGACCCAGTACTTC
NA,few,TRBV11-3,TRBJ1-2,CASSQRGLGYTF,TGTGCCAGCAGCCAACGGGGGCTTGGCTACACCTTC
TRBD2,NA,TRBV5-1,TRBJ2-3,CASSLSSGGSTDTQYF,TGCGCCAGCAGCTTATCTAGCGGGGGTAGCACAGATACGCAGTATTTT
NA,NA,TRBV10-3,TRBJ1-5,CAISPTSNQPQHF,TGTGCCATCAGTCCAACTAGCAATCAGCCCCAGCATTTT
NA,NA,TRBV6-1,TRBJ1-2,CASSESSYTNYGYTF,TGTGCCAGCAGTGAAAGTAGCTATACTAACTATGGCTACACCTTC
NA,NA,TRBV18,TRBJ2-1,CASSPPRGYNEQFF,TGTGCCAGCTCACCACCGAGGGGGTACAATGAGCAGTTCTTC
NA,NA,TRBV4-1,TRBJ1-5,CASSLTRGADSNQPQHF,TGCGCCAGCAGCCTAACTAGGGGGGCGGATAGCAATCAGCCCCAGCATTTT